This TCR beta chain originates from a study of cytomegalovirus exposure and HLA in healthy donors. About the study: Earlier, about 179 million T cells were analyzed, and 90 million to 140 million unique TCR beta sequences were found among them.

Trimming shortened V by 4 bases and J by 2 bases, and 17 bases separated the two germline ends. Germline CDR1 and CDR2: KGHSH and LQKENI. The CDR3 is 16 amino acids. Primers for the PCR totalled 60 Vbeta and 13 Jbeta. Method: immunoSEQ multiplex PCR; TCRdb's copy keeps in-frame clones and lacks some. Of under 150,000 clones listed, under 70% are singletons. The origin of this receptor is a young man in good health and CMV-seropositive. Sequenced input: PBMCs. The chain uses TRBV18 and TRBJ2-5; weak D call: TRBD2 (6 bases). The DNA of the CDR3 is TGTGCCAGCTCACGTAGCCTAGCGCGCGGACAAGAGACCCAGTACTTC. It is translated as CASSRSLARGQETQYF.